The clone carrying this TCR beta chain appeared many times. Antigen: not known. Regions amplified from RNA transcripts were the TCR beta CDR3 regions. Researchers ran a first-round RT-PCR on the TCR CDR3 using the HTBI primer set. TCRdb re-derived calls from the multiplex PCR reads in MiXCR, one entry per CDR3 protein. The sample has around 540,000 distinct CDR3 sequences, about 16% seen once. Active moderate-to-severe ophthalmopathy, Clinical Activity Score at least 3, NOSPECS at least 4, under 3 months' duration. This entry comes from a study of T cells in Graves' hyperthyroidism and ophthalmopathy. The wider study: Upon initial diagnosis and before any treatment, peripheral blood was collected. General study findings and limits: Most thyroid clonotypes with frequency above 0.001 were detected in blood. Separation of ophthalmopathy from stable hyperthyroidism was achieved by a 13 V-J model.

The CDR3 spans 15 residues. Germline CDR1 SQVTM, CDR2 ANQGSEA. With 3 bases removed from V and 4 bases from J, the gap between germline ends came to 18 bases. The TCR comes from a woman in her twenties or thirties with Graves' ophthalmopathy. The sample comprised blood. The chain combines TRBV29-1 with TRBJ1-1, with D tentatively TRBD1 (5 bases). The CDR3 spells CSVDEGRPRGTEAFF. The CDR3 nucleotides are TGCAGCGTTGATGAGGGCCGGCCGAGGGGCACTGAAGCTTTCTTT.